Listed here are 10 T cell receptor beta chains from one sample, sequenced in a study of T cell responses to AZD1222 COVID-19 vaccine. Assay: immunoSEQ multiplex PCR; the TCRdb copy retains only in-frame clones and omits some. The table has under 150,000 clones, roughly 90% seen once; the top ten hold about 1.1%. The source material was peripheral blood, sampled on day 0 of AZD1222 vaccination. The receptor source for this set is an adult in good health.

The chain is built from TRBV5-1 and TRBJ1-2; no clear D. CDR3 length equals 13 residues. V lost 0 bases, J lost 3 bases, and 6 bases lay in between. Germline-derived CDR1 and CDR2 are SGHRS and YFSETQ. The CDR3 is CASSLGRDYGYTF. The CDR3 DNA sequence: TGCGCCAGCAGCTTGGGCAGAGACTATGGCTACACCTTC.

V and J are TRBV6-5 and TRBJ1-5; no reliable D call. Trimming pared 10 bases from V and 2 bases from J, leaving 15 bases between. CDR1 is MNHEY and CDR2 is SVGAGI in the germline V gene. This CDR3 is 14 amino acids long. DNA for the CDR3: TGTGCCACCACAACGGCGGCAGGCAATCAGCCCCAGCATTTT. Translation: CATTTAAGNQPQHF.

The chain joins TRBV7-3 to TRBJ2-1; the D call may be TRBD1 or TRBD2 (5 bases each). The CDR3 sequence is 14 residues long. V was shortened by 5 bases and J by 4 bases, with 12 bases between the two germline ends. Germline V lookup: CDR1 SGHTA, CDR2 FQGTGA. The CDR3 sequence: CASSPGPDYNEQFF. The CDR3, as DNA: TGTGCCAGCAGCCCGGGACCTGATTACAATGAGCAGTTCTTC. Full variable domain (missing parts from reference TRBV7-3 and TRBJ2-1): GAGVSQTPSNKVTEKGKYVELRCDPISGHTALYWYRQSLGQGPEFLIYFQGTGAADDSGLPNDRFFAVRPEGSVSTLKIQRTERGDSAVYLCASSPGPDYNEQFFGPGTRLTVL.

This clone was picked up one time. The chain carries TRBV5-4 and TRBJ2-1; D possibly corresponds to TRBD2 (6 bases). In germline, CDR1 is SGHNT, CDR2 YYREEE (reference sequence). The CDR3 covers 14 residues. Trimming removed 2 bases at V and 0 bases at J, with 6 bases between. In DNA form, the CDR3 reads TGTGCCAGCAGCTTCGGGAGCTCCTACAATGAGCAGTTCTTC. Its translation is CASSFGSSYNEQFF.

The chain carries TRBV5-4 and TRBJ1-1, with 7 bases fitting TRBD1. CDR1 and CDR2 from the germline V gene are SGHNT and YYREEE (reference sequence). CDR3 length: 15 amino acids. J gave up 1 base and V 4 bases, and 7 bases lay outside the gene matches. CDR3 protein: CASSPPGTENTEAFF. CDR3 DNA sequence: TGTGCCAGCAGCCCCCCAGGGACAGAGAACACTGAAGCTTTCTTT.

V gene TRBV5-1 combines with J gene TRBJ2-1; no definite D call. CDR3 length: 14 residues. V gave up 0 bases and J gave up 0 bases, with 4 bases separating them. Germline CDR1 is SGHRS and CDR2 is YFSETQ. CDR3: CASSLESSYNEQFF. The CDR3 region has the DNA TGCGCCAGCAGCTTGGAGAGCTCCTACAATGAGCAGTTCTTC.

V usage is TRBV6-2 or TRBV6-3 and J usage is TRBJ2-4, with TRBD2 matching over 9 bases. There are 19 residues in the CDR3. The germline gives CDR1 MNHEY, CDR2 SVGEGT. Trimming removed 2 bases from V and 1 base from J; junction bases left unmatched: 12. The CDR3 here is CASSYLGLAVKRAKNIQYF. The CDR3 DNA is TGTGCCAGCAGTTACCTGGGACTAGCTGTCAAACGGGCCAAAAACATTCAGTACTTC.

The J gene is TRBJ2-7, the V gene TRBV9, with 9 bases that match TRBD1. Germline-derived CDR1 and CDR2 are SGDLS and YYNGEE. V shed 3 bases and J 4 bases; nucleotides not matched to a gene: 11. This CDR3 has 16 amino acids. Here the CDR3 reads CASSGRSGTGLYEQYF. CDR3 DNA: TGTGCCAGCAGCGGACGCTCCGGGACAGGGTTATACGAGCAGTACTTC.

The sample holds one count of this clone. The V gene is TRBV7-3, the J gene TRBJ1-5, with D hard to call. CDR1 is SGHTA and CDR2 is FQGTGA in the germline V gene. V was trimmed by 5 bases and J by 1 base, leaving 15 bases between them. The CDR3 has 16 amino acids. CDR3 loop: CASSNPRTVSNQPQHF. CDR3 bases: TGTGCCAGCAGCAACCCACGGACGGTAAGCAATCAGCCCCAGCATTTT. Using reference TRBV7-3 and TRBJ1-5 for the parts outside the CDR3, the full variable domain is GAGVSQTPSNKVTEKGKYVELRCDPISGHTALYWYRQSLGQGPEFLIYFQGTGAADDSGLPNDRFFAVRPEGSVSTLKIQRTERGDSAVYLCASSNPRTVSNQPQHFGDGTRLSIL.

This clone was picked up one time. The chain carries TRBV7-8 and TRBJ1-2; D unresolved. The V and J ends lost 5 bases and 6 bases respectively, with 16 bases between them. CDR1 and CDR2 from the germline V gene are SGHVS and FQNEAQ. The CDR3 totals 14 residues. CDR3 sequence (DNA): TGTGCCAGCAGCCCTCGGACCGGCGGCGATGGCTACACCTTC. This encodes CASSPRTGGDGYTF.